Detailed here is one T cell receptor beta chain. As yet, its antigen is unknown. The assay was immunoSEQ multiplex PCR, and TCRdb's table has in-frame clones only and misses some. The table has millions of clones, approximately 94% seen once. The record originates from a study of shared clonotypes between healthy human individuals. CD45RO negativity and positive selection for CCR7 defined naive CD8 cells, a population that excluded terminally differentiated effector memory CD45RA+ cells. This CDR3 has 16 amino acids. V was pared by 5 bases and J by 3 bases, with 20 bases between. Germline V gene sequence: CDR1 MGHRA, CDR2 YSYEKL. General study points: Depth was large, yet rarefaction showed that sorted-subset sequencing was incomplete.

Sequenced: naive CD8+ T cells sorted from blood. The rearrangement links TRBV4-1 to TRBJ2-7; D is possibly TRBD2 (5 bases). This TCR derives from a man aged 18 to 35 in good health. As DNA, the CDR3 is TGCGCCAGCAGCTTGAAGGTCCTAGCAGGCGGCTACGAGCAGTACTTC. Amino acid sequence: CASSLKVLAGGYEQYF.